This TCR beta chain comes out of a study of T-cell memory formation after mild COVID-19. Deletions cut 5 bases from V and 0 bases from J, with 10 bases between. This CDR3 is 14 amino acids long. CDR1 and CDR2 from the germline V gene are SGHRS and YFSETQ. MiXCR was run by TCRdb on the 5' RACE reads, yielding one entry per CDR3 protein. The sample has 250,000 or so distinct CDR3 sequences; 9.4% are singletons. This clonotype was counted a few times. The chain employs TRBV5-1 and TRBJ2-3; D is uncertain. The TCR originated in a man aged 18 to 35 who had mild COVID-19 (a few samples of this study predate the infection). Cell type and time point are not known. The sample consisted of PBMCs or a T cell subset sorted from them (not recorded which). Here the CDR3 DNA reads TGCGCCAGCAGGGGAATATCTAGCACAGATACGCAGTATTTT. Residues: CASRGISSTDTQYF.